The T cell receptor beta chain under discussion was sequenced for a study of cytomegalovirus exposure and HLA in healthy donors. Overall study: A previous analysis identified approximately 110 million unique TCR beta sequences derived from roughly 180 million T cells. Unique TCRs numbering around 80 million, obtained from HLA-typed donors, made up an early data release.

PCR involved 60 Vbeta and 13 Jbeta primers. Libraries were prepared by immunoSEQ multiplex PCR; TCRdb keeps only in-frame clonotypes and omits some of them. In the table there are 100,000 to 150,000 clones, approximately 85% of which are singletons. As for this clone: Its antigen is undetermined.

Study conclusions and caveats: The dataset shows that most TCR sequences were rare, while some public TCRs occurred in many donors. Within a later analysis, the majority of CMV-associated TCR beta chains appeared HLA-restricted.

V lost 3 bases to trimming and J lost 7 bases, with 13 bases between them. The CDR3 length is 14 residues. The germline CDR1 and CDR2 sequences are KGHSH and LQKENI. The sample was PBMCs. This clonotype was sampled from a boy aged 5-17 years in good health and CMV-seronegative. This chain uses TRBV18 with TRBJ1-5; TRBD1 is a possible D gene (5 bases). For the CDR3, the DNA is TGTGCCAGCTCACCTCAGGGAAGAGGCCAGCCCCAGCATTTT. The encoded protein is CASSPQGRGQPQHF. Combining the CDR3 with reference TRBV18 and TRBJ1-5 gives the whole variable domain NAGVMQNPRHLVRRRGQEARLRCSPMKGHSHVYWYRQLPEEGLKFMVYLQKENIIDESGMPKERFSAEFPKEGPSILRIQQVVRGDSAAYFCASSPQGRGQPQHFGDGTRLSIL.